The 25 T cell receptor beta chains in this list originate from one sample, sequenced in a study of read filtering for tumor transcriptome and immune sequencing. This library used roughly 400 ng RNA and molecular barcoded adaptors spanning alpha/delta and beta/gamma chains. TCRdb processed the reads anew with MiXCR; each CDR3 protein has one entry. This repertoire shows approximately 140,000 distinct CDR3 sequences, less than 15% found once; its top ten account for around 8.3%. The sample consisted of a population of CD138-negative cells sorted from bone marrow. These receptors originate from a donor aged 40 or older with multiple myeloma.

This clonotype was found many times. The chain links TRBV12-3 or TRBV12-4 to TRBJ1-5, with D unresolved. Trimming took 4 bases from V and 8 from J, leaving 12 bases between them. This CDR3 comprises 13 residues. The CDR3 sequence is CASSYLNSEPQHF. The CDR3 bases are TGTGCCAGCAGTTACCTAAATTCGGAGCCCCAGCATTTT.

This clonotype occurred many times. The CDR3 spells CASSFLAGDNEQFF. The CDR3, as DNA: TGTGCCAGCAGTTTCCTAGCGGGAGACAATGAGCAGTTCTTC. The chain has TRBV6-2 or TRBV6-3 and TRBJ2-1; 10 bases fit TRBD2. V dropped 4 bases and J dropped 5; count of bases not matched to a gene: 2. Germline lookup yields CDR1 MNHEY and CDR2 SVGEGT. The CDR3 loop spans 14 amino acids.

This clonotype was seen repeatedly, ten times or more. The chain carries TRBV13 and TRBJ2-7, with D perhaps TRBD2 (6 bases). V lost 5 bases and J 5 bases, leaving 13 bases between the germline ends. The germline CDR1 and CDR2 sequences are PRHDT and FYEKMQ (reference sequence). This CDR3 has 13 amino acids. CDR3: CASSPAGPNEQYF. The CDR3 DNA follows: TGTGCCAGCAGCCCCGCGGGGCCCAACGAGCAGTACTTC.

This clonotype has at least ten counts. The chain has TRBV24-1 and TRBJ2-1; D may match TRBD1 or TRBD2 (5 bases each). This CDR3 is built from 12 residues. Per the germline V gene, CDR1 is KGHDR and CDR2 is SFDVKD. Trimming removed 10 bases at V and 0 bases at J, with 6 bases between. The CDR3, as DNA: TGTGCCACGGGACCCTCCTACAATGAGCAGTTCTTC. It encodes CATGPSYNEQFF.

This clonotype appeared a few times. The chain couples TRBV18 to TRBJ2-1; 12 bases match TRBD1. The germline V gene encodes CDR1 KGHSH and CDR2 LQKENI. V was clipped by 3 bases and J by 7 bases; unmatched bases: 4. The CDR3 runs 15 residues. CDR3 protein: CASSPGTGGRNEQFF. CDR3 coding DNA: TGTGCCAGCTCACCCGGGACAGGGGGCAGGAATGAGCAGTTCTTC.

This clonotype was seen repeatedly, ten times or more. This chain's CDR3 is CASSPQTGGTYEQYF. The CDR3, as DNA: TGTGCCAGCAGCCCCCAGACAGGGGGCACCTACGAGCAGTACTTC. The chain employs TRBV7-9 and TRBJ2-7; 10 bases agree with TRBD1. CDR3 length: 15 residues. Germline assignment: CDR1 SEHNR and CDR2 FQNEAQ (reference sequence). With V trimmed by 5 bases and J by 2 bases, 6 bases remained unmatched.

This clonotype was seen repeatedly, ten times or more. The V gene is TRBV6-2 or TRBV6-3, the J gene TRBJ2-1, with no clear D. Germline V gene lookup returns CDR1 MNHEY and CDR2 SVGEGT. The CDR3 spans 12 residues. V shed 5 bases and J shed 4 bases, with 6 bases lying between them. The CDR3 nucleotides are TGTGCCAGCAGTCAGGAATACAATGAGCAGTTCTTC. Amino acid sequence: CASSQEYNEQFF.

This clonotype was seen many times. The V call is TRBV29-1, the J call TRBJ2-4; no clear D gene. V lost 1 base and J lost 3, with 1 base in between. Per the germline V gene, CDR1 is SQVTM and CDR2 is ANQGSEA. CDR3 size: 11 residues. CDR3 nucleotide sequence: TGCAGCGTTGAAGGCAAAAACATTCAGTACTTC. It encodes CSVEGKNIQYF.

This clonotype was recorded many times. The gene calls are TRBV18 and TRBJ1-4, with D perhaps TRBD1 (5 bases). This CDR3 contains 15 residues. Germline assignment: CDR1 KGHSH and CDR2 LQKENI. Trimming took off 3 bases at V and 6 bases at J, with 14 bases between the two ends. CDR3 amino acids: CASSPWTLKDEKLFF. In DNA, the CDR3 is TGTGCCAGCTCACCGTGGACACTAAAGGATGAAAAACTGTTTTTT.

Regarding this clonotype: A clone one base away is much larger, so this may be a read error. V and J are TRBV5-6 and TRBJ2-7, with unresolved D. Germline V lookup: CDR1 SGHDT, CDR2 YYEEEE. The CDR3 spans 15 residues. The CDR3 region has the DNA TGTGCCAGCAGCTTGGCCACACGACCGGGCCCTGGGTATAGCTTC. This sequence encodes CASSLATRPGPGYSF.

This clonotype appeared many times. The chain couples TRBV11-2 to TRBJ2-7; no definite D call. Germline V lookup: CDR1 SGHAT, CDR2 FQNNGV. V was shortened by 0 bases and J by 3 bases, with 6 bases between the two germline ends. This CDR3 is 13 amino acids long. CDR3 sequence (DNA): TGTGCCAGCAGCTTAGATCGACGCTACGAGCAGTACTTC. It encodes CASSLDRRYEQYF.

This clonotype was recorded at least ten times. In DNA, the CDR3 is TGCAGTGCTAGAATTAGCGGGAGAAACCCCTACGAGCAGTACTTC. Protein product: CSARISGRNPYEQYF. V gene TRBV20-1 combines with J gene TRBJ2-7, with 9 bases matching TRBD2. The CDR3 contains 15 residues. J gave up 2 bases and V 2 bases, and 7 bases lay outside the gene matches. CDR1 and CDR2 (germline): DFQATT, SNEGSKA (reference sequence).

This clonotype was recorded at least ten times. The chain has TRBV11-2 and TRBJ2-1; TRBD2 aligns across 11 bases. Looked up from germline, CDR1 is SGHAT and CDR2 is FQNNGV. This CDR3 is built from 16 residues. J lost 7 bases, V lost 5 bases, and 10 bases had no gene match. The DNA for the CDR3 is TGTGCCAGCAGCCCCCGACTAGCGGGATTCCTTAATGAGCAGTTCTTC. Protein sequence: CASSPRLAGFLNEQFF.

The table lists this clonotype with a few counts. The chain recombines TRBV12-3 or TRBV12-4 with TRBJ1-5; D is unresolved. The CDR3 is 13 amino acids. V was clipped by 6 bases and J by 0 bases, with 6 bases between them. CDR3 residues: CASRSDSNQPQHF. Written as DNA, the CDR3 is TGTGCCAGCAGATCCGATAGCAATCAGCCCCAGCATTTT.

Ten or more counts support this clonotype. The rearrangement links TRBV25-1 to TRBJ2-2; TRBD1 is a possible D gene (5 bases). The germline V and J ends were trimmed by 4 bases and 4 bases, with 13 bases remaining between them. CDR3 length: 15 amino acids. Germline V gene sequence: CDR1 MGHDK, CDR2 SYGVNS. The DNA of the CDR3 is TGTGCCAGCAGTGGTCCAGGGTTAGGCACCGGGGAGCTGTTTTTT. This translates into CASSGPGLGTGELFF. Drawing the rest from reference TRBV25-1 and TRBJ2-2, the complete variable domain is EADIYQTPRYLVIGTGKKITLECSQTMGHDKMYWYQQDPGMELHLIHYSYGVNSTEKGDLSSESTVSRIRTEHFPLTLESARPSHTSQYLCASSGPGLGTGELFFGEGSRLTVL.

In this sample, this clonotype turned up many times. J is TRBJ1-5 and V is TRBV6-1; 7 positions match TRBD1. The germline CDR1 and CDR2 sequences are MNHNS and SASEGT. The CDR3 covers 14 residues. V shed 5 bases and J 8 bases; nucleotides not matched to a gene: 9. The CDR3 reads CASSTGQALKPQHF. CDR3 nucleotides: TGTGCCAGCAGTACTGGACAGGCCCTGAAGCCCCAGCATTTT.

This clonotype was picked up a small number of times. This sequence may be a read error, since a much larger clone differs from it by one base. The chain recombines TRBV20-1 with TRBJ1-5, with D perhaps TRBD1 (5 bases). This CDR3 comprises 14 residues. Trimming stripped 3 bases from V and 3 bases from J, with 12 bases between. Germline CDR1 reads DFQATT; CDR2 reads SNEGSKA (reference sequence). The CDR3 DNA sequence: TGCAGTGCTAGGCTCGGCAGGGCCAATCAGCCCCAGCATTTT. It encodes CSARLGRANQPQHF.

The chain joins TRBV19 to TRBJ1-5; D unclear. The CDR3 contains 14 residues. CDR1 is LNHDA, CDR2 SQIVND, per germline (reference sequence). The V end lost 3 bases, the J end lost 3 bases, and 9 bases lay between the germline ends. CDR3 coding DNA: TGTGCCAGTAGTATCGGCCTTATCAATCAGCCCCAGCATTTT. This encodes CASSIGLINQPQHF.

This clonotype was seen many times. The chain joins TRBV20-1 to TRBJ2-3; D tentatively fits TRBD1 or TRBD2 (7 bases each). The CDR3 sequence is 15 residues long. Trimming took 0 bases from V and 2 from J, leaving 12 bases between them. Germline V gene data show CDR1 as DFQATT and CDR2 as SNEGSKA (reference sequence). The CDR3 region is CSARETGRATDTQYF. CDR3 DNA: TGCAGTGCTAGAGAGACAGGGAGGGCCACAGATACGCAGTATTTT.

The sample holds many counts of this clonotype. The genes are TRBV12-5 and TRBJ1-1; D remains unclear. The CDR3 is 13 residues long. Germline V gene lookup returns CDR1 LGHNT and CDR2 FRNRAP. V was clipped by 4 bases and J by 2 bases, with 8 bases between them. The CDR3 protein is CASGWPLNTEAFF. In nucleotides, the CDR3 is TGTGCTAGTGGTTGGCCTCTTAACACTGAAGCTTTCTTT.

Points on this clonotype: A read error may explain this, as a much larger clone is one base away. The rearrangement uses TRBV7-9 and TRBJ1-1; perhaps TRBD1 as D (5 bases). CDR1 and CDR2 from the germline V gene are SEHNR and FQNEAQ (reference sequence). This CDR3 comprises 15 residues. CDR3 sequence reads: CAGSSAGTVNTEAFF. Written as DNA, the CDR3 is TGTGCCGGCAGCTCCGCCGGGACGGTGAACACTGAAGCTTTCTTT.

This clonotype has a count of ten or more. The CDR3 is CASSFYRDINNEQFF. The CDR3 DNA follows: TGTGCCAGCAGCTTTTACCGGGACATCAACAATGAGCAGTTCTTC. V usage is TRBV5-5 and J usage is TRBJ2-1, with TRBD1 as a possible D gene (6 bases). Germline V lookup: CDR1 SGHKS, CDR2 YYEKEE (reference sequence). Trimming stripped 2 bases from V and 5 bases from J, with 14 bases between. The CDR3 totals 15 residues.

This clonotype has at least ten counts. V and J are TRBV10-3 and TRBJ2-6; 10 bases are a match to TRBD1. CDR3 length: 16 amino acids. Germline CDR1 and CDR2: ENHRY and SYGVKD. V shed 6 bases, J shed 4 bases, and the junction held 6 bases outside the gene matches. CDR3 sequence reads: CAIRAGTGAGANVLTF. The CDR3 region has the DNA TGTGCCATCAGGGCTGGGACAGGGGCCGGGGCCAACGTCCTGACTTTC.

This clonotype was counted at least ten times. The chain has TRBV12-3 or TRBV12-4 and TRBJ1-2, with D tentatively TRBD1 (5 bases). V lost 0 bases to trimming and J lost 0 bases, with 11 bases between them. The CDR3 contains 16 residues. CDR3 loop: CASSLAIGQANYGYTF. DNA for the CDR3: TGTGCCAGCAGTTTAGCGATTGGACAAGCTAACTATGGCTACACCTTC.

This clonotype showed up many times. The rearrangement links TRBV20-1 to TRBJ2-3, with D perhaps given as TRBD1 or TRBD2 (5 bases each). The CDR3 extends over 14 amino acids. V shed 2 bases and J shed 2 bases, with 11 bases lying between them. CDR1 is DFQATT and CDR2 is SNEGSKA in the germline V gene (reference sequence). Here the CDR3 reads CSARSGSSTDTQYF. The CDR3 coding sequence is TGCAGTGCTAGATCAGGGAGTTCCACAGATACGCAGTATTTT.